This passage covers 29 T cell receptor beta chains from one sample sequenced in a study of T cells after posttransplantation cyclophosphamide. A marrow graft followed busulfan-fludarabine conditioning, with cyclophosphamide on days +3 and +4. TCRdb keeps only in-frame clones here, not all; method: immunoSEQ multiplex PCR. This sample yields approximately 4,700 clones, of which about three quarters are seen a single time; about a third belongs to the top ten. Sequenced here: PBMCs, sampled after allogeneic stem cell transplant with posttransplant cyclophosphamide. These receptors were collected from a male patient aged 40-55 years who received an allogeneic stem cell transplant from a related donor, was CMV-positive, and had acute and chronic GVHD. These T cells may partly come from the graft donor.

The chain combines TRBV15 with TRBJ2-7; 7 positions match TRBD2. The trim removed 3 bases at V and 4 bases at J, leaving 15 bases unmatched. CDR1 is LNHNV and CDR2 is YYDKDF in the germline V gene (reference sequence). This CDR3 spans 17 amino acids. As DNA, the CDR3 is TGTGCCACCAGCAGCCCACCTCGGGGAGGGACCTATTACGAGCAGTACTTC. The encoded protein is CATSSPPRGGTYYEQYF.

The chain combines TRBV11-2 with TRBJ2-1; possible D gene TRBD2, 5 bases. The germline V and J ends were trimmed by 3 bases and 10 bases, with 16 bases remaining between them. The CDR3 is 14 residues long. Per the germline V gene, CDR1 is SGHAT and CDR2 is FQNNGV. The CDR3 spells CASSLGGPASEQFF. The CDR3 DNA follows: TGTGCCAGCAGCTTGGGCGGGCCTGCTTCGGAGCAGTTCTTC.

This clone was recorded once. CDR3 in amino acids: CASSPSGGWTEAFF. The CDR3 DNA reads TGTGCCAGCAGTCCTAGCGGGGGGTGGACTGAAGCTTTCTTT. The chain couples TRBV27 to TRBJ1-1, with D tentatively TRBD1 (5 bases). Germline V gene sequence: CDR1 MNHEY, CDR2 SMNVEV (reference sequence). The CDR3 has 14 residues. The V end lost 5 bases, the J end lost 5 bases, and 15 bases lay between the germline ends.

The chain employs TRBV27 and TRBJ2-5, with D hard to call. Germline V gene data show CDR1 as MNHEY and CDR2 as SMNVEV (reference sequence). The CDR3 extends over 15 amino acids. With 0 bases removed from V and 4 bases from J, the gap between germline ends came to 12 bases. Written as DNA, the CDR3 is TGTGCCAGCAGTTTATCTTCAGGTCACACAGAGACCCAGTACTTC. Protein product: CASSLSSGHTETQYF.

The rearrangement uses TRBV27 and TRBJ2-5; 10 nucleotides match TRBD2. After removal of 4 bases from V and 4 bases from J, the junction contained 6 bases not matched to a gene. This CDR3 has 15 residues. The V gene's germline CDR1 is MNHEY and CDR2 SMNVEV (reference sequence). The DNA of the CDR3 is TGTGCCAGCAGTTCCGGACTAGCGGATCGAGAGACCCAGTACTTC. This gives the protein CASSSGLADRETQYF.

The chain combines TRBV5-6 with TRBJ2-7; the D is unclear. This CDR3 is 12 amino acids long. Trimming took off 0 bases at V and 3 bases at J, with 4 bases between the two ends. Germline values: CDR1 SGHDT, CDR2 YYEEEE. The CDR3 DNA reads as TGTGCCAGCAGCTTGGCCCTCTACGAGCAGTACTTC. This codes for CASSLALYEQYF.

This clone showed up just a few times. Germline is not matched at one junction end, which may reflect a read error. The chain uses TRBV19 and TRBJ1-3; D gene uncertain. There are 15 residues in the CDR3. CDR1 LNHDA and CDR2 SQIVND come from the germline V gene (reference sequence). The CDR3 here is CASSIQAISGNAIYF. The CDR3 coding sequence is TGTGCCAGTAGTATACAGGCGATCTCTGGAAACGCCATATATTTT.

The J gene is TRBJ2-3, the V gene TRBV5-4; D gene unclear. CDR3 length: 14 amino acids. Trimming left V 2 bases short and J 4 bases short, with 11 bases between. CDR1 is SGHNT and CDR2 is YYREEE in the germline V gene (reference sequence). The DNA of the CDR3 is TGTGCCAGCAGCTTCGATATTTCGGCAGATACGCAGTATTTT. Translation gives CASSFDISADTQYF.

The chain uses TRBV7-6 and TRBJ2-2; no clear D. Germline values: CDR1 SGHVS, CDR2 FNYEAQ. Deletions cut 4 bases from V and 5 bases from J, with 5 bases between. This CDR3 is 12 amino acids long. The CDR3 protein is CASSSKTGELFF. The CDR3 DNA sequence: TGTGCCAGCAGCTCAAAAACCGGGGAGCTGTTTTTT.

This clone was found a few times. The chain combines TRBV7-2 with TRBJ2-1, with a tentative D call TRBD2 (5 bases). The CDR3 is 17 residues long. Germline V gene data show CDR1 as SGHTA and CDR2 as FQGNSA. V was cut by 5 bases and J by 0 bases, with 17 bases left in between. CDR3 bases: TGTGCCAGCAGCCAACCCGGCCCGGGAAGCTCCTACAATGAGCAGTTCTTC. Translation gives CASSQPGPGSSYNEQFF.

V usage is TRBV18 and J usage is TRBJ2-7, with 12 bases aligning to TRBD2. V was pared by 3 bases and J by 4 bases, with 10 bases of the junction left unmatched. Germline V gene data show CDR1 as KGHSH and CDR2 as LQKENI. The CDR3 covers 17 residues. CDR3 in DNA: TGTGCCAGCTCACCCCCGGGAGCCGGGACTAGCGGGTACGAGCAGTACTTC. Translated, it gives CASSPPGAGTSGYEQYF.

The chain uses TRBV10-3 and TRBJ1-5; 9 bases align to TRBD1. The CDR3 runs to 15 residues. V was clipped by 6 bases and J by 4 bases; unmatched bases: 7. The germline gives CDR1 ENHRY, CDR2 SYGVKD. The chain's CDR3 is CAISPDRGGNQPQHF. DNA for the CDR3: TGTGCCATCAGCCCGGACAGGGGCGGTAATCAGCCCCAGCATTTT.

The chain uses TRBV5-1 and TRBJ2-7, with D perhaps TRBD2 (6 bases). This CDR3 is built from 12 residues. The V and J ends lost 4 bases and 4 bases respectively, with 9 bases between them. Germline CDR1 is SGHRS and CDR2 is YFSETQ. In DNA form, the CDR3 reads TGCGCCAGCAGCCGGACTAATTACGAGCAGTACTTC. Its protein product is CASSRTNYEQYF.

This chain joins TRBV7-8 and TRBJ1-2; D is unresolved. Trimming pared 5 bases from V and 8 bases from J, leaving 12 bases between. Germline-derived CDR1 and CDR2 are SGHVS and FQNEAQ. The CDR3 covers 12 residues. The CDR3 sequence is CASSPAREGYTF. The CDR3 nucleotides read TGTGCCAGCAGCCCCGCTCGGGAGGGCTACACCTTC.

The chain links TRBV7-8 to TRBJ1-5, with TRBD1 matching 7 bases. V lost 3 bases and J lost 4; bases outside the gene matches: 3. The CDR3 consists of 14 residues. Germline V CDR1 and CDR2: SGHVS, FQNEAQ. CDR3 in DNA: TGTGCCAGCAGCTTGACAGGGTGGAATCAGCCCCAGCATTTT. Residues: CASSLTGWNQPQHF.

Within the sample, this clone is medium-sized. The chain couples TRBV9 to TRBJ1-5; TRBD1 matches 10 bases. V shed 4 bases and J 6 bases; nucleotides not matched to a gene: 4. Germline CDR1 SGDLS, CDR2 YYNGEE. The CDR3 spans 14 residues. In nucleotides, the CDR3 is TGTGCCAGCAGCTTGACAGGGGGCAGTCAGCCCCAGCATTTT. This sequence encodes CASSLTGGSQPQHF.

This chain connects TRBV12-1 to TRBJ1-1; TRBD1 is the table's D call, not checked against the DNA. TRBV12-1 is assigned pseudogene status. The CDR3 runs to 13 residues. CDR3 sequence reads: CASSFGAFSGAFF. CDR3 coding DNA: TGTGCCAGCAGCTTTGGGGCTTTTTCAGGAGCTTTCTTT.

The chain recombines TRBV18 with TRBJ1-2; 7 bases match TRBD1. Germline loops: CDR1 KGHSH, CDR2 LQKENI. This CDR3 has 13 residues. V shed 10 bases and J 2 bases; nucleotides not matched to a gene: 7. The CDR3: CATRDRENYGYTF. The CDR3 DNA sequence: TGTGCCACCAGGGACAGAGAGAACTATGGCTACACCTTC.

The sample holds a few counts of this clone. The gene calls are TRBV30 and TRBJ2-3; tentatively, D is TRBD2 (6 bases). The CDR3 length is 14 residues. V lost 3 bases, J lost 4 bases, and 14 bases lay in between. CDR1 and CDR2 (germline): GTSNPN, SVGIG (reference sequence). The CDR3 bases are TGTGCCTGGAGCTGGGCGGGATCCTCAGATACGCAGTATTTT. Translation: CAWSWAGSSDTQYF.

The J gene is TRBJ1-3, the V gene TRBV7-9; D gene unclear. Per germline, CDR1 SEHNR and CDR2 FQNEAQ (reference sequence). The CDR3 is 15 residues long. V dropped 5 bases and J dropped 2 bases, with 13 bases sitting between them. Written as DNA, the CDR3 is TGTGCCAGCAGCCCATTCGGGGAACCTGGAAACACCATATATTTT. Encoded protein: CASSPFGEPGNTIYF.

This chain joins TRBV4-3 and TRBJ2-7, with 7 bases matching TRBD2. The CDR3 consists of 14 residues. Trimming removed 0 bases from V and 7 bases from J; junction bases left unmatched: 6. The germline gives CDR1 LGHNA, CDR2 YSLEER. This chain's CDR3 is CASSQDSGEGEQYF. CDR3 DNA: TGCGCCAGCAGCCAAGATTCGGGGGAGGGGGAGCAGTACTTC.

By frequency in the sample, this clone is medium-sized (0.01 to 0.1%). J is TRBJ2-7 and V is TRBV5-8; perhaps TRBD2 as D (5 bases). CDR1 SGHTS and CDR2 YDEGEE come from the germline V gene. The CDR3 has 13 amino acids. V was clipped by 4 bases and J by 3 bases, with 11 bases between them. Written as DNA, the CDR3 is TGTGCCAGCAGCCTCGGGGAAGACTACGAGCAGTACTTC. Protein sequence: CASSLGEDYEQYF.

This clone showed up just once. The chain joins TRBV7-6 to TRBJ2-1, with 10 bases lining up with TRBD2. CDR1 SGHVS and CDR2 FNYEAQ come from the germline V gene. The trim removed 5 bases at V and 0 bases at J, leaving 13 bases unmatched. The CDR3 consists of 19 residues. The CDR3 region has the DNA TGTGCCAGCAGCGCTATTGGGACTAGCGCGGGGGGCTCCTACAATGAGCAGTTCTTC. The encoded protein is CASSAIGTSAGGSYNEQFF.

The V call is TRBV5-4, the J call TRBJ2-2; D might be TRBD2 (7 bases). CDR1 is SGHNT, CDR2 YYREEE, per germline (reference sequence). The ends were cut back, 4 bases at V and 5 bases at J, with 15 bases in the middle. CDR3 length: 15 amino acids. The CDR3 sequence is CASSPGGHRTGELFF. The CDR3 DNA reads as TGTGCCAGCAGCCCGGGGGGCCACCGGACCGGGGAGCTGTTTTTT.

This clone appeared a few times. The chain joins TRBV18 to TRBJ1-1; maybe TRBD1 (5 bases). The CDR3 extends over 14 amino acids. V was clipped by 2 bases and J by 3 bases, with 10 bases between them. Germline-derived CDR1 and CDR2 are KGHSH and LQKENI. CDR3: CASSPSWGDTEAFF. Here the CDR3 DNA reads TGTGCCAGCTCACCATCCTGGGGGGACACTGAAGCTTTCTTT.

J is TRBJ2-2 and V is TRBV5-1, with D perhaps matching TRBD2 (5 bases). Trimming shortened V by 2 bases and J by 1 base, and 9 bases separated the two germline ends. The CDR3 contains 15 residues. Germline CDR1 and CDR2: SGHRS and YFSETQ. For the CDR3, the DNA is TGCGCCAGCAGCTTAAGAGGGCAGAACACCGGGGAGCTGTTTTTT. Its protein is CASSLRGQNTGELFF.

This clone was detected only a few times. J is TRBJ2-7 and V is TRBV7-9; 7 bases line up with TRBD2. Germline V CDR1 and CDR2: SEHNR, FQNEAQ (reference sequence). V was pared by 6 bases and J by 4 bases, with 6 bases of the junction left unmatched. CDR3 length equals 13 residues. The CDR3 DNA reads as TGTGCCAGCAGTCGAACTAGCGCGTACGAGCAGTACTTC. Encoded protein: CASSRTSAYEQYF.

J is TRBJ2-5 and V is TRBV11-3, with TRBD2 identical over 8 bases. After removal of 5 bases from V and 1 base from J, the junction contained 6 bases not matched to a gene. The CDR3 extends over 15 amino acids. The germline V gene has CDR1 SGHNT and CDR2 YENEEA. CDR3 coding DNA: TGTGCCAGCAGCCGGGGGGGGAGGTTCCAAGAGACCCAGTACTTC. It translates to CASSRGGRFQETQYF.

The chain recombines TRBV23-1 with TRBJ1-2; 8 bases align to TRBD1. TRBV23-1 is an ORF, with its function uncertain. The CDR3 covers 14 residues. Germline trimming cut 2 bases from V and 8 bases from J; bases unmatched to any gene: 7. The CDR3 region is CASSQTGGDEGYTF. CDR3 DNA: TGCGCCAGCAGTCAAACAGGGGGGGATGAGGGCTACACCTTC.